This T cell receptor (beta chain) derives from a study of early T cells in non-severe SARS-CoV-2 infection. TCRdb used MiXCR to reprocess the 5' RACE reads, holding one entry per CDR3 protein. The sample holds 70,000 to 85,000 distinct CDR3 sequences, about 12% seen once. This clonotype was seen at least ten times. V dropped 10 bases and J dropped 4 bases, with 13 bases sitting between them. Germline V gives CDR1 WSHSY, CDR2 SAAADI. The CDR3 has 12 residues. The specimen was whole blood. The sequence derives from an adult who was a healthcare worker with PCR-confirmed SARS-CoV-2 infection or an uninfected control (not recorded which). The chain employs TRBV10-2 and TRBJ1-1; maybe TRBD1 (5 bases). CDR3 residues: CATRDGVTEAFF. CDR3 in DNA: TGCGCCACCAGGGACGGTGTCACTGAAGCTTTCTTT.